One and the same sample provided the 25 T cell receptor beta chains below, sequenced in a study of blood T cell repertoires in COVID-19 (dated by TCRdb to the early 2020s). The library was made by the immunoSEQ multiplex PCR assay. The table was pulled from immuneACCESS by TCRdb, which kept in-frame rearrangements only. Such tables lose some clones; where checked, under half of the loss comes from unresolved V genes, and the rest has no known cause. This sample has hundreds of thousands of clones in its table, and 80% to 90% of those were observed once. The ten biggest clones cover around 2% of the sample. The sequenced material came from PBMCs or T cells enriched from blood (not recorded which). These receptors were collected from a woman aged 18-29 years who had recovered from COVID-19.

This clone was observed a few times. The V call is TRBV19, the J call TRBJ1-1, with D uncertain. V was cut by 10 bases and J by 3 bases, with 12 bases left in between. Looked up from germline, CDR1 is LNHDA and CDR2 is SQIVND (reference sequence). There are 12 residues in the CDR3. The CDR3 reads CATSTGDTEAFF. In DNA form, the CDR3 reads TGTGCCACCTCCACCGGGGACACTGAAGCTTTCTTT. Full variable domain (remainder filled in from reference TRBV19 and TRBJ1-1): DGGITQSPKYLFRKEGQNVTLSCEQNLNHDAMYWYRQDPGQGLRLIYYSQIVNDFQKGDIAEGYSVSREKKESFPLTVTSAQKNPTAFYLCATSTGDTEAFFGQGTRLTVV.

This clone was seen only a few times. J is TRBJ2-7 and V is TRBV29-1, with a weak D call TRBD2 (6 bases). V was cut by 4 bases and J by 0 bases, with 7 bases left in between. This CDR3 is 12 amino acids long. The germline V gene has CDR1 SQVTM and CDR2 ANQGSEA. The DNA of the CDR3 is TGCAGCGTTGTGCGGGACTCCTACGAGCAGTACTTC. Translated: CSVVRDSYEQYF.

The gene calls are TRBV6-5 and TRBJ1-2; D gene ambiguous. Between the trimmed V and J ends, which lost 6 bases and 4 bases, there was a span of 15 bases. CDR1 is MNHEY and CDR2 is SVGAGI in the germline V gene. The CDR3 is made up of 14 amino acids. CDR3 in DNA: TGTGCCAGCAGCCGCCTTTCGAACAGCTATGGCTACACCTTC. Protein: CASSRLSNSYGYTF.

The J gene is TRBJ1-2, the V gene TRBV12-3 or TRBV12-4, with D unclear. The CDR3 sequence is 12 residues long. Trimming cost V 0 bases and J 8 bases, with 7 bases left between them. CDR3 bases: TGTGCCAGCAGTTTAGCGCTCGGGGGCTACACCTTC. Translating gives CASSLALGGYTF.

The genes are TRBV19 and TRBJ2-3, with 8 bases matching TRBD1. The V gene's germline CDR1 is LNHDA and CDR2 SQIVND (reference sequence). After removal of 3 bases from V and 2 bases from J, the junction contained 4 bases not matched to a gene. This CDR3 region has 15 residues. Written as DNA, the CDR3 is TGTGCCAGTAGTATGGCCAGGGGGCCCACAGATACGCAGTATTTT. Translating gives CASSMARGPTDTQYF.

The chain carries TRBV10-2 and TRBJ2-3; D is perhaps TRBD2 (6 bases). Deletions cut 3 bases from V and 6 bases from J, with 7 bases between. Germline loops: CDR1 WSHSY, CDR2 SAAADI. The CDR3 covers 12 residues. The CDR3 sequence: CASSDGGDTQYF. Written as DNA, the CDR3 is TGCGCCAGCAGTGATGGGGGGGATACGCAGTATTTT.

This clone was detected once. This chain connects TRBV19 to TRBJ1-4; possible D gene TRBD1, 6 bases. The CDR3 is made up of 15 amino acids. Germline V gives CDR1 LNHDA, CDR2 SQIVND (reference sequence). The V and J ends lost 7 bases and 2 bases respectively, with 14 bases between them. The CDR3 reads CASNAGESTNEKLFF. Written as DNA, the CDR3 is TGTGCCAGTAATGCAGGGGAGAGTACTAATGAAAAACTGTTTTTT. The whole variable domain, remainder taken from reference TRBV19 and TRBJ1-4, is DGGITQSPKYLFRKEGQNVTLSCEQNLNHDAMYWYRQDPGQGLRLIYYSQIVNDFQKGDIAEGYSVSREKKESFPLTVTSAQKNPTAFYLCASNAGESTNEKLFFGSGTQLSVL.

V gene TRBV6-1 combines with J gene TRBJ1-2; D call uncertain. CDR3 length: 11 residues. Germline assignment: CDR1 MNHNS and CDR2 SASEGT. Trimming pared 1 base from V and 7 bases from J, leaving 4 bases between. The CDR3: CASSEVVGYTF. In DNA, the CDR3 is TGTGCCAGCAGTGAAGTCGTTGGCTACACCTTC.

In its sample, this clone was seen once. The gene calls are TRBV18 and TRBJ2-3; TRBD2 matches 10 bases. CDR1 and CDR2 from the germline V gene are KGHSH and LQKENI. CDR3 size: 16 residues. J gave up 9 bases and V 2 bases, and 11 bases lay outside the gene matches. The CDR3 region is CASSPNALAGDGTQYF. CDR3 coding DNA: TGTGCCAGCTCACCAAATGCGCTAGCGGGGGACGGGACGCAGTATTTT.

To note about this clone: Mismatch with germline at one junction end may stem from a read error. The chain couples TRBV7-7 to TRBJ1-1, with D maybe TRBD1 (5 bases). The germline V gene encodes CDR1 SSHAT and CDR2 FNYEAQ (reference sequence). This CDR3 is 13 amino acids long. Here the CDR3 reads CASSLGEGFEAFF. CDR3 nucleotide sequence: TGTGCTAGCAGCTTAGGGGAGGGATTTGAAGCTTTCTTT.

A few counts support this clone. This chain uses TRBV29-1 with TRBJ1-2; TRBD1 aligns across 7 bases. The CDR3 contains 11 residues. Trimming removed 8 bases from V and 3 bases from J; junction bases left unmatched: 3. CDR1 SQVTM and CDR2 ANQGSEA come from the germline V gene. The chain's CDR3 is CSLGTDYGYTF. CDR3 nucleotide sequence: TGCAGCCTCGGGACAGACTATGGCTACACCTTC.

The rearrangement uses TRBV28 and TRBJ1-5; D not resolved. The CDR3 runs to 11 residues. Per the germline V gene, CDR1 is MDHEN and CDR2 is SYDVKM. The V gene lost 3 bases and the J gene lost 9 bases, with 6 bases spanning the gap. The CDR3 DNA reads as TGTGCCAGCAGTTTCCGAGGGCCCCAGCATTTT. Translation gives CASSFRGPQHF.

This chain links TRBV4-2 with TRBJ1-3, with 8 positions matching TRBD1. Germline CDR1 and CDR2: LGHNA and YNFKEQ. Trimming at V came to 0 bases and at J to 2 bases, leaving 12 bases not matched to a gene. The CDR3 length is 19 residues. The CDR3 bases are TGTGCCAGCAGCCAAGATTTGGCTGGACAGGGTTCGACTGGAAACACCATATATTTT. Protein product: CASSQDLAGQGSTGNTIYF.

This chain connects TRBV6-4 to TRBJ2-7; D perhaps matches TRBD1 (6 bases). The V gene lost 3 bases and the J gene lost 5 bases, with 17 bases spanning the gap. CDR3 length equals 15 residues. Germline CDR1 reads MRHNA; CDR2 reads SNTAGT. CDR3 in amino acids: CASSEPGQCWDEQYF. CDR3 coding DNA: TGTGCCAGCAGTGAACCCGGACAGTGTTGGGACGAGCAGTACTTC.

CDR3 in amino acids: CASSPPSQGLADTQYF. As DNA, the CDR3 is TGTGCCAGCTCACCACCCTCACAGGGTCTGGCAGATACGCAGTATTTT. The chain employs TRBV18 and TRBJ2-3; D might be TRBD1 (6 bases). Trimming left V 0 bases short and J 4 bases short, with 14 bases between. The CDR3 consists of 16 residues. The germline V gene has CDR1 KGHSH and CDR2 LQKENI. Based on the CDR3 plus reference TRBV18 and TRBJ2-3, the full variable domain is NAGVMQNPRHLVRRRGQEARLRCSPMKGHSHVYWYRQLPEEGLKFMVYLQKENIIDESGMPKERFSAEFPKEGPSILRIQQVVRGDSAAYFCASSPPSQGLADTQYFGPGTRLTVL.

The chain links TRBV21-1 to TRBJ1-6. TRBV21-1 is a documented pseudogene. The CDR3 totals 15 residues. Written as DNA, the CDR3 is TGTGCCAGCAGCCTGGACTGTCGCTTTAATTCACCCCTCCACTTT. Encoded protein: CASSLDCRFNSPLHF.

This rearrangement joins TRBV9 to TRBJ2-1, with D perhaps TRBD1 (8 bases). The CDR3 totals 14 residues. The germline gives CDR1 SGDLS, CDR2 YYNGEE. V lost 3 bases and J lost 9, with 16 bases in between. Here the CDR3 DNA reads TGTGCCAGCAGCGCCCACAGGGGGGGGAGTGAGCAGTTCTTC. It is translated as CASSAHRGGSEQFF. Full variable domain (rest looked up from reference TRBV9 and TRBJ2-1): DSGVTQTPKHLITATGQRVTLRCSPRSGDLSVYWYQQSLDQGLQFLIQYYNGEERAKGNILERFSAQQFPDLHSELNLSSLELGDSALYFCASSAHRGGSEQFFGPGTRLTVL.

The chain's CDR3 is CASSLAASGEEQFF. DNA of the CDR3: TGCGCCAGCAGCTTGGCGGCTAGCGGAGAAGAGCAGTTCTTC. The gene calls are TRBV5-1 and TRBJ2-1, with 7 bases fitting TRBD2. Germline V CDR1 and CDR2: SGHRS, YFSETQ. This CDR3 region has 14 residues. V shed 0 bases and J 10 bases; nucleotides not matched to a gene: 7. The full variable domain, rest sourced from reference TRBV5-1 and TRBJ2-1, is KAGVTQTPRYLIKTRGQQVTLSCSPISGHRSVSWYQQTPGQGLQFLFEYFSETQRNKGNFPGRFSGRQFSNSRSEMNVSTLELGDSALYLCASSLAASGEEQFFGPGTRLTVL.

V gene TRBV11-3 combines with J gene TRBJ2-5; TRBD1 agrees at 7 bases. Looked up from germline, CDR1 is SGHNT and CDR2 is YENEEA. The trim removed 5 bases at V and 4 bases at J, leaving 16 bases unmatched. The CDR3 covers 17 residues. The CDR3 here is CASSPDVATGQGETQYF. The CDR3 DNA reads TGTGCCAGCAGCCCCGACGTGGCGACAGGGCAGGGAGAGACCCAGTACTTC. Variable domain in full (rest from reference TRBV11-3 and TRBJ2-5): EAGVVQSPRYKIIEKKQPVAFWCNPISGHNTLYWYLQNLGQGPELLIRYENEEAVDDSQLPKDRFSAERLKGVDSTLKIQPAELGDSAVYLCASSPDVATGQGETQYFGPGTRLLVL.

The chain employs TRBV28 and TRBJ1-2; the D gene is possibly TRBD1 (5 bases). The CDR3 length is 17 residues. Germline V gene lookup returns CDR1 MDHEN and CDR2 SYDVKM. V lost 4 bases to trimming and J lost 4 bases, with 22 bases between them. The CDR3 protein is CASSYPGLRLSLYGYTF. CDR3 coding DNA: TGTGCCAGCAGTTACCCGGGACTCAGGCTTTCTCTCTATGGCTACACCTTC.

V is TRBV2 and J is TRBJ1-4, with 7 bases aligning to TRBD1. Trimming removed 6 bases from V and 2 bases from J; junction bases left unmatched: 6. The length of the CDR3 is 15 residues. Germline CDR1 and CDR2: SNHLY and FYNNEI. The CDR3 here is CASSIKGQTNEKLFF. The CDR3 region has the DNA TGTGCCAGCAGCATTAAGGGACAGACTAATGAAAAACTGTTTTTT.

V usage is TRBV6-5 and J usage is TRBJ1-2, with D perhaps matching TRBD1 (5 bases). CDR1 is MNHEY and CDR2 is SVGAGI in the germline V gene. Trimming left V 6 bases short and J 6 bases short, with 20 bases between. The CDR3 covers 15 residues. CDR3 amino acids: CASRATAGSVHGYTF. The DNA of the CDR3 is TGTGCCAGCAGAGCAACGGCAGGGTCCGTCCATGGCTACACCTTC.

V is TRBV6-5 and J is TRBJ2-7; tentatively, D is TRBD2 (7 bases). Germline CDR1 is MNHEY and CDR2 is SVGAGI. Trimming cost V 0 bases and J 2 bases, with 11 bases left between them. CDR3 length: 15 amino acids. The CDR3 is CASSYSGAGAYEQYF. The CDR3 region has the DNA TGTGCCAGCAGTTACTCGGGGGCGGGGGCCTACGAGCAGTACTTC.

The chain recombines TRBV10-3 with TRBJ2-7; D gene unclear. Germline V CDR1 and CDR2: ENHRY, SYGVKD. Trimming stripped 10 bases from V and 5 bases from J, with 12 bases between. This CDR3 has 11 residues. The DNA for the CDR3 is TGTGCCAACTCCGACGGAGACGAGCAGTACTTC. This encodes CANSDGDEQYF.

Here the CDR3 reads CASSPSGLEEGAFF. The CDR3 DNA reads TGTGCCAGCAGTCCCTCAGGGCTAGAGGAAGGAGCTTTCTTT. The chain couples TRBV27 to TRBJ1-1, with D perhaps matching TRBD1 (5 bases). The germline CDR1 and CDR2 sequences are MNHEY and SMNVEV (reference sequence). This CDR3 comprises 14 residues. Trimming stripped 5 bases from V and 10 bases from J, with 20 bases between.